These 32 T cell receptor beta chains share one sample of origin, sequenced in a study of blood T cell repertoires in COVID-19. This table comes from immunoSEQ multiplex PCR, and its TCRdb copy is limited to in-frame clones, with some not included. The profile shows under 200,000 clones, 80% to 85% of them singletons. The material sequenced was peripheral blood. Source of these receptors: a woman between 65 and 79 years old with COVID-19, enrolled during active disease.

The chain links TRBV5-1 to TRBJ2-5; possibly TRBD2 for D (6 bases). Trimming cost V 0 bases and J 5 bases, with 14 bases left between them. Germline-derived CDR1 and CDR2 are SGHRS and YFSETQ. The CDR3 totals 15 residues. This CDR3 is CASSLDMTSFETQYF. The CDR3 nucleotides are TGCGCCAGCAGCTTGGATATGACTAGTTTTGAGACCCAGTACTTC.

This clone was detected only a few times. V gene TRBV5-1 combines with J gene TRBJ1-1, with D possibly TRBD1 on 6 matching bases. The CDR3 runs to 13 residues. Per germline, CDR1 SGHRS and CDR2 YFSETQ. Trimming took off 2 bases at V and 6 bases at J, with 11 bases between the two ends. CDR3: CASSLGGGAEAFF. CDR3 bases: TGCGCCAGCAGCTTAGGGGGGGGCGCTGAAGCTTTCTTT. The whole variable domain, filled in from reference TRBV5-1 and TRBJ1-1, reads KAGVTQTPRYLIKTRGQQVTLSCSPISGHRSVSWYQQTPGQGLQFLFEYFSETQRNKGNFPGRFSGRQFSNSRSEMNVSTLELGDSALYLCASSLGGGAEAFFGQGTRLTVV.

The J gene is TRBJ1-1, the V gene TRBV3-1 (or the pseudogene TRBV3-2); TRBD1 agrees at 11 bases. V trimming: 4 bases; J trimming: 4 bases; junction bases outside the gene matches: 5. The V gene's germline CDR1 is LGHDT and CDR2 YNNKEL (reference sequence). The CDR3 runs 15 residues. The DNA of the CDR3 is TGTGCCAGCAGCCCCAGGGGACAGGGGGGCACTGAAGCTTTCTTT. Its protein product is CASSPRGQGGTEAFF.

This clone turned up a few times. This chain joins TRBV19 and TRBJ1-3; D not certain. V lost 9 bases to trimming and J lost 1 base, with 13 bases between them. The CDR3 runs to 14 residues. Germline V gene lookup returns CDR1 LNHDA and CDR2 SQIVND (reference sequence). This CDR3 reads CASDTRESGNTIYF. The CDR3 bases are TGTGCCAGCGACACTAGAGAATCTGGAAACACCATATATTTT.

This chain links TRBV6-1 with TRBJ1-5, with no clear D. This CDR3 comprises 12 residues. Deletions cut 3 bases from V and 8 bases from J, with 8 bases between. The germline V gene has CDR1 MNHNS and CDR2 SASEGT. For the CDR3, the DNA is TGTGCCAGCAGTGAGCCTCCTAAGCCCCAGCATTTT. It specifies CASSEPPKPQHF.

The table lists this clone with a few counts. The rearrangement uses TRBV6-5 and TRBJ1-1; TRBD1 matches at 7 bases. Germline V gene lookup returns CDR1 MNHEY and CDR2 SVGAGI. The CDR3 totals 15 residues. V lost 6 bases, J lost 6 bases, and 13 bases stayed unmatched. The CDR3 sequence: CASRTQLTGVPEAFF. The CDR3 nucleotides read TGTGCCAGCAGGACCCAATTAACAGGGGTGCCTGAAGCTTTCTTT.

The chain combines TRBV6-5 with TRBJ2-7; D gene uncertain. The CDR3 totals 15 residues. Per germline, CDR1 MNHEY and CDR2 SVGAGI. Trimming left V 4 bases short and J 0 bases short, with 13 bases between. CDR3 in amino acids: CASSSINIGSYEQYF. The CDR3 bases are TGTGCCAGCAGTTCAATTAATATCGGCTCCTACGAGCAGTACTTC.

This chain joins TRBV20-1 and TRBJ2-1; 7 nucleotides match TRBD2. Germline CDR1 reads DFQATT; CDR2 reads SNEGSKA (reference sequence). The CDR3 runs 11 residues. With V trimmed by 3 bases and J by 8 bases, 1 base remained unmatched. As DNA, the CDR3 is TGCAGTGCTAGCGGGAGGTATGAGCAGTTCTTC. Translated, it gives CSASGRYEQFF.

The V and J genes are TRBV2 and TRBJ1-1; TRBD1 matches at 7 bases. This CDR3 has 14 amino acids. The germline CDR1 and CDR2 sequences are SNHLY and FYNNEI. Unmatched junction bases numbered 5, after V lost 4 bases and J lost 3 bases. CDR3: CASSVQGVDTEAFF. For the CDR3, the DNA is TGTGCCAGCAGTGTCCAGGGGGTTGACACTGAAGCTTTCTTT. Looking up the rest from reference TRBV2 and TRBJ1-1 gives the full variable domain: EPEVTQTPSHQVTQMGQEVILRCVPISNHLYFYWYRQILGQKVEFLVSFYNNEISEKSEIFDDQFSVERPDGSNFTLKIRSTKLEDSAMYFCASSVQGVDTEAFFGQGTRLTVV.

The chain couples TRBV29-1 to TRBJ1-2; D gene ambiguous. This CDR3 has 12 residues. The ends were cut back, 0 bases at V and 13 bases at J, with 15 bases in the middle. CDR1 and CDR2 (germline): SQVTM, ANQGSEA. CDR3 protein: CSVEDPRLSSTF. CDR3 nucleotide sequence: TGCAGCGTTGAAGACCCTCGACTGTCATCCACCTTC.

This chain connects TRBV7-3 to TRBJ2-2, with 14 bases fitting TRBD2. The J segment lost 7 bases and the V segment lost 5 bases, leaving 15 bases of the junction unmatched. The CDR3 is made up of 19 amino acids. From germline, CDR1 is SGHTA and CDR2 FQGTGA. The CDR3 region has the DNA TGTGCCAGCAGCCTCAAGCCTGGGACTAGCGGGGGAGATGGCGGGGAGCTGTTTTTT. Translated, it gives CASSLKPGTSGGDGGELFF.

The rearrangement joins TRBV3-1 (or the pseudogene TRBV3-2) to TRBJ1-2, with TRBD1 as a possible D gene (6 bases). The V gene lost 5 bases and the J gene lost 7 bases, with 11 bases spanning the gap. In germline, CDR1 is LGHDT, CDR2 YNNKEL (reference sequence). The CDR3 totals 12 residues. CDR3 in DNA: TGTGCCAGCAGCGCACAGGGTACTGGCTACACCTTC. Translated: CASSAQGTGYTF.

V is TRBV27 and J is TRBJ2-7; 14 nucleotides agree with TRBD2. Looked up from germline, CDR1 is MNHEY and CDR2 is SMNVEV (reference sequence). J was trimmed by 5 bases and V by 7 bases; bases with no gene match: 19. The CDR3 totals 19 residues. The CDR3 nucleotides read TGTGCCAGCACTCGCCTCCTCGGGACTAGCGGGAGTCCTCGGAACGAGCAGTACTTC. Translating gives CASTRLLGTSGSPRNEQYF.

Only one count was recorded for this clone. V usage is TRBV25-1 and J usage is TRBJ2-6, with a tentative D call TRBD2 (5 bases). The CDR3 totals 16 residues. V was trimmed by 5 bases and J by 4 bases, leaving 15 bases between them. Germline V lookup: CDR1 MGHDK, CDR2 SYGVNS. This chain's CDR3 is CASSKPTGLGANVLTF. CDR3 sequence (DNA): TGTGCCAGCAGTAAGCCGACGGGGTTGGGGGCCAACGTCCTGACTTTC.

The rearrangement uses TRBV12-3 or TRBV12-4 and TRBJ2-1, with TRBD2 identical over 7 bases. The CDR3 covers 11 residues. Trimming at V came to 8 bases and at J to 6 bases, leaving 1 base not matched to a gene. In nucleotides, the CDR3 is TGTGCCAGCGGGGGGGTCAATGAGCAGTTCTTC. Amino acids: CASGGVNEQFF.

The genes are TRBV7-8 and TRBJ1-3; 7 bases align to TRBD1. Trimming removed 0 bases from V and 4 bases from J; junction bases left unmatched: 3. The length of the CDR3 is 15 residues. In germline, CDR1 is SGHVS, CDR2 FQNEAQ. In DNA form, the CDR3 reads TGTGCCAGCAGCTTAGCGTCAGGGGGAGGAAACACCATATATTTT. It is translated as CASSLASGGGNTIYF.

This CDR3 is CASSLALTGGYQETQYF. CDR3 in DNA: TGTGCCAGCAGCTTAGCGCTTACAGGGGGCTACCAAGAGACCCAGTACTTC. The chain uses TRBV7-2 and TRBJ2-5; 9 nucleotides match TRBD1. The CDR3 runs to 17 residues. CDR1 is SGHTA and CDR2 is FQGNSA in the germline V gene. Trimming took 0 bases from V and 0 from J; bases not matched to a gene: 5.

The chain uses TRBV5-1 and TRBJ1-3, with D tentatively TRBD1 (6 bases). This CDR3 region has 14 residues. Trimming left V 4 bases short and J 2 bases short, with 10 bases between. Germline values: CDR1 SGHRS, CDR2 YFSETQ. CDR3 loop: CASSVQGPGNTIYF. The DNA of the CDR3 is TGCGCCAGCAGCGTACAGGGCCCTGGAAACACCATATATTTT.

The J gene is TRBJ1-1, the V gene TRBV2, with TRBD1 matching over 8 bases. V lost 8 bases and J lost 7; bases outside the gene matches: 12. CDR3 length equals 14 residues. Germline CDR1 is SNHLY and CDR2 is FYNNEI. CDR3 loop: CASQTTRDRFEAFF. CDR3 coding DNA: TGTGCCAGCCAAACAACGCGGGACAGGTTTGAAGCTTTCTTT.

The chain recombines TRBV6-6 with TRBJ2-2, with 11 positions matching TRBD2. The CDR3 sequence is 14 residues long. The germline gives CDR1 MNHNY, CDR2 SVGAGI (reference sequence). V was pared by 5 bases and J by 6 bases, with 2 bases of the junction left unmatched. The DNA of the CDR3 is TGTGCCAGCAGTACTAGCGGGGGCTCCGGGGAGCTGTTTTTT. It yields the protein CASSTSGGSGELFF.

This clone came up once. The chain carries TRBV28 and TRBJ2-7; 7 positions agree with TRBD2. The J segment lost 0 bases and the V segment lost 2 bases, leaving 1 base of the junction unmatched. This CDR3 comprises 14 residues. Germline V gives CDR1 MDHEN, CDR2 SYDVKM. The CDR3 protein is CASSLGGVSYEQYV. CDR3 sequence (DNA): TGTGCCAGCAGTTTAGGGGGGGTCTCCTACGAGCAGTACGTC.

This clone was seen just once. The rearrangement links TRBV2 to TRBJ1-1, with D possibly being TRBD1 (5 bases). With 5 bases removed from V and 7 bases from J, the gap between germline ends came to 29 bases. This CDR3 is built from 18 residues. Per germline, CDR1 SNHLY and CDR2 FYNNEI. CDR3 coding DNA: TGTGCCAGCAGTCTCCGGGAAGCAGCGGGTTTGGGGCGTAATGAAGCTTTCTTT. This gives the protein CASSLREAAGLGRNEAFF.

V gene TRBV11-3 combines with J gene TRBJ2-2, with D possibly matching TRBD2 (7 bases). Germline V CDR1 and CDR2: SGHNT, YENEEA. The V gene lost 2 bases and the J gene lost 2 bases, with 12 bases spanning the gap. The CDR3 totals 16 residues. The CDR3 here is CASSLYGGPNTGELFF. The CDR3 region has the DNA TGTGCCAGCAGCTTATACGGGGGGCCAAACACCGGGGAGCTGTTTTTT.

The J gene is TRBJ1-4, the V gene TRBV6-9, with D possibly being TRBD1 (5 bases). Germline V lookup: CDR1 MNHGY, CDR2 SVAAGI. Trimming shortened V by 4 bases and J by 2 bases, and 11 bases separated the two germline ends. This CDR3 has 15 amino acids. CDR3 amino acids: CASSFLDSTNEKLFF. The CDR3 DNA reads TGTGCCAGCAGTTTTCTCGACAGTACTAATGAAAAACTGTTTTTT.

Written as DNA, the CDR3 is TGTGCCAGCAGCTTCGGGGGAGCAGGCGTTGGAAACACCATATATTTT. Encoded protein: CASSFGGAGVGNTIYF. This rearrangement joins TRBV5-5 to TRBJ1-3; TRBD1 might be the D (5 bases). The CDR3 has 16 residues. Germline V lookup: CDR1 SGHKS, CDR2 YYEKEE (reference sequence). Trimming left V 2 bases short and J 3 bases short, with 15 bases between. The full variable domain, with the rest looked up from reference TRBV5-5 and TRBJ1-3, is DAGVTQSPTHLIKTRGQQVTLRCSPISGHKSVSWYQQVLGQGPQFIFQYYEKEERGRGNFPDRFSARQFPNYSSELNVNALLLGDSALYLCASSFGGAGVGNTIYFGEGSWLTVV.

The chain joins TRBV5-1 to TRBJ1-1, with D maybe TRBD1 (6 bases). Germline-derived CDR1 and CDR2 are SGHRS and YFSETQ. The CDR3 has 12 residues. V was pared by 3 bases and J by 8 bases, with 11 bases between. The CDR3 loop is CASSYSQGEAFF. DNA of the CDR3: TGCGCCAGCAGCTATTCCCAGGGGGAAGCTTTCTTT.

This chain uses TRBV18 with TRBJ2-7; possibly TRBD2 for D (6 bases). Trimming shortened V by 5 bases and J by 7 bases, and 9 bases separated the two germline ends. This CDR3 comprises 11 residues. CDR1 and CDR2 (germline): KGHSH, LQKENI. The CDR3 sequence: CASSLGGEQYV. CDR3 coding DNA: TGTGCCAGCTCATTGGGGGGTGAGCAGTACGTC.

A single count supports this clone. The chain employs TRBV5-1 and TRBJ1-2; no definite D call. V gave up 4 bases and J gave up 4 bases, with 5 bases separating them. This CDR3 is built from 11 residues. The germline gives CDR1 SGHRS, CDR2 YFSETQ. The CDR3 nucleotides read TGCGCCAGCAGCAACGGCTATGGCTACACCTTC. This encodes CASSNGYGYTF.

The genes are TRBV5-4 and TRBJ2-2; no reliable D call. From germline, CDR1 is SGHNT and CDR2 YYREEE (reference sequence). The germline V and J ends were trimmed by 0 bases and 7 bases, with 10 bases remaining between them. The CDR3 consists of 14 residues. CDR3: CASSLGAFGGELFF. The CDR3 coding sequence is TGTGCCAGCAGCTTGGGGGCCTTCGGCGGGGAGCTGTTTTTT.

This clone was counted only a few times. The V and J genes are TRBV5-1 and TRBJ1-1; D is ambiguous. V dropped 1 base and J dropped 4 bases, with 14 bases sitting between them. CDR1 is SGHRS, CDR2 YFSETQ, per germline. The CDR3 length is 15 residues. DNA of the CDR3: TGCGCCAGCAGCTTGACCGGGCTGGGAGGCACTGAAGCTTTCTTT. Its translation: CASSLTGLGGTEAFF. Complete variable domain (other parts from reference TRBV5-1 and TRBJ1-1): KAGVTQTPRYLIKTRGQQVTLSCSPISGHRSVSWYQQTPGQGLQFLFEYFSETQRNKGNFPGRFSGRQFSNSRSEMNVSTLELGDSALYLCASSLTGLGGTEAFFGQGTRLTVV.

DNA of the CDR3: TGCAGTGCGACCACAGGCTACGAGCAGTACTTC. This codes for CSATTGYEQYF. V is TRBV20-1 and J is TRBJ2-7, with a possible D match to TRBD1 (5 bases). The CDR3 is made up of 11 amino acids. The germline CDR1 and CDR2 sequences are DFQATT and SNEGSKA (reference sequence). The V end lost 6 bases, the J end lost 3 bases, and 9 bases lay between the germline ends.

This clone was picked up a small number of times. The chain uses TRBV28 and TRBJ1-1; D gene uncertain. Per the germline V gene, CDR1 is MDHEN and CDR2 is SYDVKM. CDR3 length equals 13 residues. V was shortened by 7 bases and J by 4 bases, with 13 bases between the two germline ends. Here the CDR3 reads CASTPGVGTEAFF. DNA of the CDR3: TGTGCCAGCACCCCCGGGGTAGGCACTGAAGCTTTCTTT.